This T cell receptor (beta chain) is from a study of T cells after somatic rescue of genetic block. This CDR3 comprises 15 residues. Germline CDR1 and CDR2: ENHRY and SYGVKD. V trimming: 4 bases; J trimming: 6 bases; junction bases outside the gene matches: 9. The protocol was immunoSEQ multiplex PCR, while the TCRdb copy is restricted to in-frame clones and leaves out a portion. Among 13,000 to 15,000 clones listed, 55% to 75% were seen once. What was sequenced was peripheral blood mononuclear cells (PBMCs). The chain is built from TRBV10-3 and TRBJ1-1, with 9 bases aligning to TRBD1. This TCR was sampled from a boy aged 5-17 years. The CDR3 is CAISGGQGGLSEAFF. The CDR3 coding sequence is TGTGCCATCAGTGGGGGACAGGGTGGGCTCTCTGAAGCTTTCTTT.